The 11 T cell receptor beta chains below come from one sample, sequenced in a study of blood T cell repertoires in COVID-19. Produced via immunoSEQ multiplex PCR; TCRdb's table is partial and in-frame only. The sample lists about 200,000 clones, 70% to 90% occurring once. The sample was peripheral blood. The receptors derive from a woman aged 70 to 79 with acute or convalescent COVID-19.

CDR3: CASNRRGHSYEQYF. The DNA for the CDR3 is TGTGCCAGCAACCGGCGGGGGCACTCCTACGAGCAGTACTTC. The chain combines TRBV2 with TRBJ2-7; D possibly corresponds to TRBD2 (7 bases). The CDR3 length is 14 residues. Trimming shortened V by 7 bases and J by 0 bases, and 13 bases separated the two germline ends. Germline CDR1 SNHLY, CDR2 FYNNEI.

The CDR3 coding sequence is TGTGCCAGCAGCCCAAAAATGGACAGGTCGGCCGGGGAGCTGTTTTTT. Protein sequence: CASSPKMDRSAGELFF. The gene calls are TRBV5-4 and TRBJ2-2; 7 nucleotides line up with TRBD1. J gave up 6 bases and V 4 bases, and 12 bases lay outside the gene matches. The germline CDR1 and CDR2 sequences are SGHNT and YYREEE (reference sequence). This CDR3 region has 16 residues.

The CDR3 bases are TGCAGCGTTGTACCTACTAACTATGGCTACACCTTC. This sequence encodes CSVVPTNYGYTF. This rearrangement joins TRBV29-1 to TRBJ1-2; D remains ambiguous. This CDR3 is built from 12 residues. V was trimmed by 4 bases and J by 0 bases, leaving 6 bases between them. Looked up from germline, CDR1 is SQVTM and CDR2 is ANQGSEA.

The rearrangement links TRBV11-2 to TRBJ2-5; 14 bases map to TRBD2. The CDR3 length is 16 residues. CDR1 and CDR2 (germline): SGHAT, FQNNGV. V lost 5 bases to trimming and J lost 4 bases; unmatched junction nucleotides: 6. CDR3 amino acids: CASSHGTSGSRETQYF. CDR3 bases: TGTGCCAGCAGCCACGGGACTAGCGGGAGCAGAGAGACCCAGTACTTC.

J is TRBJ2-5 and V is TRBV5-1; 10 nucleotides align to TRBD2. Germline CDR1 and CDR2: SGHRS and YFSETQ. Unmatched junction bases numbered 3, after V lost 3 bases and J lost 1 base. This CDR3 has 15 amino acids. The CDR3 is CASSSSGSTQETQYF. In DNA, the CDR3 is TGCGCCAGCAGCTCTAGCGGGAGCACCCAAGAGACCCAGTACTTC.

The gene calls are TRBV19 and TRBJ2-3, with D perhaps matching TRBD1 (5 bases). From germline, CDR1 is LNHDA and CDR2 SQIVND (reference sequence). Trimming left V 4 bases short and J 5 bases short, with 10 bases between. This CDR3 spans 13 amino acids. CDR3 sequence reads: CASSTGFRDTQYF. The CDR3 DNA sequence: TGTGCCAGTAGTACAGGGTTTCGAGATACGCAGTATTTT.

CDR3 sequence (DNA): TGTGCCAGCAGTGCCGCCAGGGGGAACACTGAAGCTTTCTTT. Translated: CASSAARGNTEAFF. The chain recombines TRBV2 with TRBJ1-1, with D perhaps TRBD1 (6 bases). CDR1 and CDR2 (germline): SNHLY, FYNNEI. The CDR3 runs 14 residues. Trimming pared 4 bases from V and 1 base from J, leaving 10 bases between.

The chain recombines TRBV9 with TRBJ2-1; 9 bases fit TRBD1. V shed 3 bases and J 7 bases; nucleotides not matched to a gene: 8. Germline V CDR1 and CDR2: SGDLS, YYNGEE. The CDR3 covers 15 residues. The CDR3 sequence: CASSDDGQGHNEQFF. CDR3 DNA: TGTGCCAGCAGCGATGACGGACAGGGGCATAATGAGCAGTTCTTC.

The V call is TRBV4-2, the J call TRBJ1-6, with 7 bases aligning to TRBD1. Germline V CDR1 and CDR2: LGHNA, YNFKEQ. V trimming: 0 bases; J trimming: 9 bases; junction bases outside the gene matches: 5. This CDR3 is built from 15 residues. The DNA of the CDR3 is TGTGCCAGCAGCCAAGACACAGGGGTCGGTTCACCCCTCCACTTT. Translating gives CASSQDTGVGSPLHF.

The chain is built from TRBV30 and TRBJ2-2; D gene unclear. V lost 0 bases, J lost 2 bases, and 10 bases lay in between. The CDR3 spans 15 residues. CDR1 is GTSNPN and CDR2 is SVGIG in the germline V gene (reference sequence). DNA for the CDR3: TGTGCCTGGAGTGTAAAAGCGAATAACACCGGGGAGCTGTTTTTT. Its translation is CAWSVKANNTGELFF. Full variable domain (missing parts from reference TRBV30 and TRBJ2-2): SQTIHQWPATLVQPVGSPLSLECTVEGTSNPNLYWYRQAAGRGLQLLFYSVGIGQISSEVPQNLSASRPQDRQFILSSKKLLLSDSGFYLCAWSVKANNTGELFFGEGSRLTVL.

The rearrangement links TRBV7-2 to TRBJ2-7; the D gene is possibly TRBD2 (6 bases). CDR3 size: 15 residues. The germline CDR1 and CDR2 sequences are SGHTA and FQGNSA. Trimming removed 1 base from V and 3 bases from J, with 13 bases in between. CDR3 in DNA: TGTGCCAGCAGCTTAGATCGAGCGGGTATCTACGAGCAGTACTTC. It is translated as CASSLDRAGIYEQYF. The full variable domain, in which reference TRBV7-2 and TRBJ2-7 provide the parts outside the CDR3, is GAGVSQSPSNKVTEKGKDVELRCDPISGHTALYWYRQSLGQGLEFLIYFQGNSAPDKSGLPSDRFSAERTGGSVSTLTIQRTQQEDSAVYLCASSLDRAGIYEQYFGPGTRLTVT.